A selection of T cell receptor beta chains follows, all from one sample in a study of shared T cell receptors in the human thymus. The table came from immunoSEQ multiplex PCR; TCRdb's copy has only in-frame clones and leaves some out. The sample records approximately 580,000 clones, around three quarters being singletons. The same sample was also studied in work on human thymus T cells.

Sequencing was done on a sample of thymocytes. The receptors here all came from a boy in the first two years of life with a congenital heart defect. The CDR3 runs from the conserved cysteine through the conserved F or W. Each record gives: CDR3 length, clone size, D gene, J gene, V gene, CDR3 protein, CDR3 DNA. The D gene is left open where the match is weak. A row's size may be missing; if present it is once, few, many or a size class.

length: 17
size: -
D: TRBD1
J: TRBJ2-6
V: TRBV10-3
CDR3: CAISEPTGGAGANVLTF
DNA: TGTGCCATCAGTGAGCCAACAGGGGGAGCTGGGGCCAACGTCCTGACTTTC

length: 16
size: -
D: -
J: TRBJ2-2
V: TRBV7-6
CDR3: CASSSPLGGNTGELFF
DNA: TGTGCCAGCAGCTCCCCATTGGGAGGGAACACCGGGGAGCTGTTTTTT

length: 14
size: -
D: -
J: TRBJ2-7
V: TRBV5-1
CDR3: CASSLGLFPYEQYF
DNA: TGCGCCAGCAGCTTGGGACTCTTCCCCTACGAGCAGTACTTC

length: 15
size: -
D: -
J: TRBJ2-7
V: TRBV27
CDR3: CASSSYGRESYEQYF
DNA: TGTGCCAGCAGTTCTTACGGTCGGGAGTCCTACGAGCAGTACTTC

length: 13
size: -
D: -
J: TRBJ1-4
V: TRBV10-3
CDR3: CAISEGGPEKLFF
DNA: TGTGCCATCAGTGAAGGAGGACCGGAAAAACTGTTTTTT

length: 16
size: -
D: TRBD1
J: TRBJ1-5
V: TRBV19
CDR3: CASSPRDRGPHGPQHF
DNA: TGTGCCAGTAGTCCCCGGGACAGGGGACCTCACGGGCCCCAGCATTTT

length: 15
size: -
D: TRBD2
J: TRBJ2-7
V: TRBV7-2
CDR3: CASSPRTRASYEQYF
DNA: TGTGCCAGCAGCCCAAGGACTAGGGCCTCCTACGAGCAGTACTTC

length: 14
size: -
D: -
J: TRBJ1-2
V: TRBV6-6
CDR3: CASSYVTMGSGYTF
DNA: TGTGCCAGCAGTTACGTAACAATGGGGAGCGGCTACACCTTC

length: 15
size: -
D: TRBD1
J: TRBJ1-5
V: TRBV6-6
CDR3: CASSPADRYYQPQHF
DNA: TGTGCCAGCAGTCCTGCGGACAGGTACTATCAGCCCCAGCATTTT

length: 16
size: -
D: TRBD1
J: TRBJ2-2
V: TRBV5-4
CDR3: CASSLPGQGNTGELFF
DNA: TGTGCCAGCAGCTTACCGGGACAGGGAAACACCGGGGAGCTGTTTTTT

length: 17
size: -
D: TRBD2
J: TRBJ2-7
V: TRBV28
CDR3: CASSFPPSGPSSYEQYF
DNA: TGTGCCAGCAGTTTCCCCCCTAGCGGGCCTAGCTCCTACGAGCAGTACTTC

length: 14
size: -
D: -
J: TRBJ2-7
V: TRBV28
CDR3: CASSLSAGVGRQYF
DNA: TGTGCCAGCAGTTTATCGGCAGGGGTGGGGCGGCAGTACTTC

length: 17
size: -
D: TRBD2
J: TRBJ2-2
V: TRBV29-1
CDR3: CSVLGTSGSVSGGELFF
DNA: TGCAGCGTCCTCGGGACTAGCGGGAGTGTCTCTGGCGGGGAGCTGTTTTTT

length: 18
size: -
D: TRBD1
J: TRBJ2-7
V: TRBV30
CDR3: CAWSLILGGQGRSDEQYF
DNA: TGTGCCTGGAGTCTCATTCTTGGGGGACAGGGTCGTTCGGACGAGCAGTACTTC

length: 14
size: -
D: -
J: TRBJ2-1
V: TRBV5-1
CDR3: CASSSRENYNEQFF
DNA: TGCGCCAGCAGCTCGCGGGAAAACTACAATGAGCAGTTCTTC

length: 17
size: -
D: TRBD2
J: TRBJ2-7
V: TRBV6-4
CDR3: CASSPTDGGTSFNEQYF
DNA: TGTGCCAGCAGCCCAACGGACGGAGGGACTAGCTTTAACGAGCAGTACTTC

length: 15
size: once
D: TRBD2
J: TRBJ2-3
V: TRBV30
CDR3: CAWRLAGHCTDTQYF
DNA: TGTGCCTGGAGGCTAGCGGGACACTGCACAGATACGCAGTATTTT

length: 15
size: -
D: TRBD1
J: TRBJ2-7
V: TRBV5-8
CDR3: CASSFPGGASYEQYF
DNA: TGTGCCAGCAGCTTTCCAGGGGGCGCATCCTACGAGCAGTACTTC

length: 16
size: -
D: TRBD1
J: TRBJ2-5
V: TRBV14
CDR3: CASSQEGRTGKETQYF
DNA: TGTGCCAGCAGCCAAGAAGGAAGGACAGGGAAAGAGACCCAGTACTTC

length: 14
size: -
D: -
J: TRBJ2-7
V: TRBV5-1
CDR3: CASSLGLASYEQYF
DNA: TGCGCCAGCAGCTTGGGGCTAGCGTCCTACGAGCAGTACTTC

length: 19
size: -
D: TRBD2
J: TRBJ2-1
V: TRBV7-8
CDR3: CASSQGDSGSLSSYNEQFF
DNA: TGTGCCAGCAGCCAGGGGGATAGCGGGAGCCTTAGCTCCTACAATGAGCAGTTCTTC

length: 16
size: -
D: -
J: TRBJ2-7
V: TRBV4-2
CDR3: CASSQQSVTGAHEQYF
DNA: TGTGCCAGCAGCCAGCAGTCTGTAACGGGAGCCCACGAGCAGTACTTC

length: 13
size: -
D: TRBD2
J: TRBJ2-7
V: TRBV9
CDR3: CASSLRAGGEQYF
DNA: TGTGCCAGCAGCCTGAGAGCGGGAGGCGAGCAGTACTTC

length: 11
size: -
D: -
J: TRBJ2-7
V: TRBV21-1
CDR3: CASTPWLEQYF
DNA: TGTGCCAGCACTCCGTGGCTTGAGCAGTACTTC

length: 18
size: -
D: TRBD1
J: TRBJ1-4
V: TRBV2
CDR3: CARGPYYTGGTANEKLFF
DNA: TGTGCCAGGGGCCCATATTACACAGGGGGCACGGCTAATGAAAAACTGTTTTTT

length: 16
size: -
D: TRBD1
J: TRBJ2-5
V: TRBV5-4
CDR3: CASSFGLDRGRETQYF
DNA: TGTGCCAGCAGCTTTGGCCTCGACAGGGGGCGAGAGACCCAGTACTTC